This TCR beta chain came from a study of blood T cell repertoires in COVID-19. Study overall: Samples came from the United States, Italy and Spain, spanning acute and convalescent COVID-19. Sample material is recorded as cDNA or gDNA derived from T cells, B-cell-depleted T cells, or PBMCs.

This CDR3 is 16 amino acids long. CDR1 and CDR2 from the germline V gene are LNHDA and SQIVND (reference sequence). The junction had 3 bases not matched to a gene; V was cut back by 3 bases and J by 2 bases. Original processing methods: Amplifying reference gene primers gave estimates of nucleated cell counts. Assay: immunoSEQ multiplex PCR; the TCRdb copy retains only in-frame clones and omits some. V and J calls and clone size are copied from that table; D and trimming were computed from the DNA. The table has fewer than 200,000 clones, around 82% seen once. Participant age was about 18 to 89 years, and participants resided in fewer than 25 US areas.

This TCR was sampled from an older woman with acute COVID-19. The sequencing input was PBMCs or T cells enriched from blood (not recorded which). This chain joins TRBV19 and TRBJ2-3, with 12 bases lining up with TRBD2. For the CDR3, the DNA is TGTGCCAGTAGTATTGGACTAGCGGGACCCACAGATACGCAGTATTTT. Amino acid sequence: CASSIGLAGPTDTQYF.